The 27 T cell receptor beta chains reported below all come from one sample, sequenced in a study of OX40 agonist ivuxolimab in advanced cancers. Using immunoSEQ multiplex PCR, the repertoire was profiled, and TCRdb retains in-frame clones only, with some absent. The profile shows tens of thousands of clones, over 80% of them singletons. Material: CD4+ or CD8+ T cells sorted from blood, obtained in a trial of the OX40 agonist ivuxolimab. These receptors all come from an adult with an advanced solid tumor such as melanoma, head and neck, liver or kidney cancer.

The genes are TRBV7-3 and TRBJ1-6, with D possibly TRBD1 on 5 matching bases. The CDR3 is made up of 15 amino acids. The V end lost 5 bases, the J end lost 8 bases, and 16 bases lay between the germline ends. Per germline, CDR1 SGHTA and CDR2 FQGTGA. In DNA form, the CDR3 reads TGTGCCAGCAGCCCAGACGGGGGGTTAGATTCACCCCTCCACTTT. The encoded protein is CASSPDGGLDSPLHF.

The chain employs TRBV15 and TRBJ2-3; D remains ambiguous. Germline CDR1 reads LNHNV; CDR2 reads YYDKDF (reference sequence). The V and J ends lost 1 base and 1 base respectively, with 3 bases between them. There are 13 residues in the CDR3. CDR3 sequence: CATSRVGTDTQYF. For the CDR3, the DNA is TGTGCCACCAGCAGAGTGGGCACAGATACGCAGTATTTT.

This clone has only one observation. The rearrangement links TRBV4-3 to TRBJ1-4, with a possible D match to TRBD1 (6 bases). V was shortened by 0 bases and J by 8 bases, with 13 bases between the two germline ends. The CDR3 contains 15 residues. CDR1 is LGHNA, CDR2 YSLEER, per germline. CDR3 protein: CASSQEGGRGEKLFF. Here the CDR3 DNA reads TGCGCCAGCAGCCAAGAAGGGGGAAGAGGGGAAAAACTGTTTTTT.

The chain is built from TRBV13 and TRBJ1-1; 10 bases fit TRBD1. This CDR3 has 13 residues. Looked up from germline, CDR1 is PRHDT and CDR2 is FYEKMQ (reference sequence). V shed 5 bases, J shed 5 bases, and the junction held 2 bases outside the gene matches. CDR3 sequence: CASSLDRGTEAFF. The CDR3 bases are TGTGCCAGCAGCCTGGACAGGGGGACTGAAGCTTTCTTT.

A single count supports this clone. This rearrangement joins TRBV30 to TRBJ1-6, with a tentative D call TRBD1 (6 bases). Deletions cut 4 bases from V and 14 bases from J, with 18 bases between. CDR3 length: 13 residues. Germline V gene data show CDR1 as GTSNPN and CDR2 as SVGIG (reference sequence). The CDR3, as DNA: TGTGCCTGGAAAAGAGGGGGGAATTTAGCCCTCCACTTT. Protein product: CAWKRGGNLALHF.

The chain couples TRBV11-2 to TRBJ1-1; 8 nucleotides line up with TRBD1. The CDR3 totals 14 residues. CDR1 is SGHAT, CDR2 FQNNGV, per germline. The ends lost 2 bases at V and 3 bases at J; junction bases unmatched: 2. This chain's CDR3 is CASSLHRGDTEAFF. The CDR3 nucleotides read TGTGCCAGCAGCTTACACAGGGGGGACACTGAAGCTTTCTTT.

CDR3 sequence reads: CASSIPGANYGYTF. CDR3 DNA sequence: TGTGCCAGTAGTATTCCAGGGGCCAACTATGGCTACACCTTC. This chain uses TRBV19 with TRBJ1-2, with a tentative D call TRBD1 (6 bases). V was clipped by 3 bases and J by 2 bases, with 10 bases between them. CDR1 LNHDA and CDR2 SQIVND come from the germline V gene (reference sequence). There are 14 residues in the CDR3.

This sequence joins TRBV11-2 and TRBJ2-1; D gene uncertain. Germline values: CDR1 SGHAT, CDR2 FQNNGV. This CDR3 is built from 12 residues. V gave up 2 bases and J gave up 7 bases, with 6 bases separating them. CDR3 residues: CASSLTQNEQFF. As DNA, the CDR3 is TGTGCCAGCAGCTTAACGCAGAATGAGCAGTTCTTC.

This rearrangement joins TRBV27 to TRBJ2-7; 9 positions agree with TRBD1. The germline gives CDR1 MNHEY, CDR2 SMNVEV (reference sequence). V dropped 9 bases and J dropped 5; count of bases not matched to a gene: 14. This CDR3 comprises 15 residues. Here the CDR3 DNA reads TGTGCCAGTTATCCCTCGGACAGGGGTGGGAACGAGCAGTACTTC. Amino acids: CASYPSDRGGNEQYF.

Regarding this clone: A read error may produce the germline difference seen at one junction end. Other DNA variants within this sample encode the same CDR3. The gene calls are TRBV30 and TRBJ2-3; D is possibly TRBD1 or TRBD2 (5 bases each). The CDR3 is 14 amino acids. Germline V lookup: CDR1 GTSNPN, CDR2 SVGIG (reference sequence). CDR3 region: CAWSVRGPTDTQYF. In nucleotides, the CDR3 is TGTGCTTGGAGTGTACGGGGCCCTACAGATACGCAGTATTTT.

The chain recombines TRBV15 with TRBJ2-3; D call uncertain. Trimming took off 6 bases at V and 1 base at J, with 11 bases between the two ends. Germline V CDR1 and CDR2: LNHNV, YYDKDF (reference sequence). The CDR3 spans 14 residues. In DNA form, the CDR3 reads TGTGCCACCAGGTTCAATCAGGGCACAGATACGCAGTATTTT. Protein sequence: CATRFNQGTDTQYF.

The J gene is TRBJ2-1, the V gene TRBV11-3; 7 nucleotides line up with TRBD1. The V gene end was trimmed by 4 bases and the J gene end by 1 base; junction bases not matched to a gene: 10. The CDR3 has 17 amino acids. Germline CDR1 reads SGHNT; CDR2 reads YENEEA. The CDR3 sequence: CASSSGIQGPSYNEQFF. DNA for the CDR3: TGTGCCAGCAGCTCAGGCATACAGGGGCCTTCCTACAATGAGCAGTTCTTC. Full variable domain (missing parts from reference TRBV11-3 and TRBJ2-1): EAGVVQSPRYKIIEKKQPVAFWCNPISGHNTLYWYLQNLGQGPELLIRYENEEAVDDSQLPKDRFSAERLKGVDSTLKIQPAELGDSAVYLCASSSGIQGPSYNEQFFGPGTRLTVL.

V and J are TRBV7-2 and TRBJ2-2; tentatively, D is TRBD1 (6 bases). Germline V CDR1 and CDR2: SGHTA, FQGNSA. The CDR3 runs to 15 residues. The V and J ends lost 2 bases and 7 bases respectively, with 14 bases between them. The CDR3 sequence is CASSLLAGDVGELFF. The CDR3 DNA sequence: TGTGCCAGCAGCTTATTGGCAGGGGACGTCGGGGAGCTGTTTTTT. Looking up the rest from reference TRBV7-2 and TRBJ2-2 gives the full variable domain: GAGVSQSPSNKVTEKGKDVELRCDPISGHTALYWYRQSLGQGLEFLIYFQGNSAPDKSGLPSDRFSAERTGGSVSTLTIQRTQQEDSAVYLCASSLLAGDVGELFFGEGSRLTVL.

Written as DNA, the CDR3 is TGTGCCAGCATCAGAGGGGGCGGCTCTGGAAACACCATATATTTT. This sequence encodes CASIRGGGSGNTIYF. The rearrangement uses TRBV28 and TRBJ1-3; 7 bases agree with TRBD1. The CDR3 loop spans 15 amino acids. The germline gives CDR1 MDHEN, CDR2 SYDVKM. V shed 7 bases and J 0 bases; nucleotides not matched to a gene: 6.

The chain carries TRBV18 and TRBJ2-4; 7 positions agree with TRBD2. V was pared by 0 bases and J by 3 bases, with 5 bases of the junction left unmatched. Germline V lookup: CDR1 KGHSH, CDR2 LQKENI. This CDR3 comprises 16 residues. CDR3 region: CASSPPGGAVKNIQYF. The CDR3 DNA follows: TGTGCCAGCTCACCACCGGGAGGGGCAGTCAAAAACATTCAGTACTTC.

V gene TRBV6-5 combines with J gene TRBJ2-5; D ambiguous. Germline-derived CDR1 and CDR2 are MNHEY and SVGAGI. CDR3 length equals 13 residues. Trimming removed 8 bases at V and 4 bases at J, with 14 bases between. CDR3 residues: CASAGLRIETQYF. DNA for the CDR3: TGTGCCAGCGCAGGCCTACGGATAGAGACCCAGTACTTC.

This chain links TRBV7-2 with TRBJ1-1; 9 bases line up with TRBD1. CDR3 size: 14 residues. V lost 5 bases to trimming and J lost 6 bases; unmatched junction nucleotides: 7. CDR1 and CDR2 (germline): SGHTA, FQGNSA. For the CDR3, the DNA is TGTGCCAGCAGCCCCGGGACAGGGTTCGCTGAAGCTTTCTTT. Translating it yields CASSPGTGFAEAFF.

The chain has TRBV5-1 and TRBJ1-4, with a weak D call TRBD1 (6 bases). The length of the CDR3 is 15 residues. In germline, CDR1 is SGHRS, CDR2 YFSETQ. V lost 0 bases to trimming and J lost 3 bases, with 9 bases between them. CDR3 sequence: CASSLVQGANEKLFF. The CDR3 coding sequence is TGCGCCAGCAGCTTGGTACAGGGAGCTAATGAAAAACTGTTTTTT.

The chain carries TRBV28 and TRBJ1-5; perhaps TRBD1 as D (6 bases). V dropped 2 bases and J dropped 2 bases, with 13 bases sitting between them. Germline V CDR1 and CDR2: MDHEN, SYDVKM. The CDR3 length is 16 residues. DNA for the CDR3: TGTGCCAGCAGTTTACGGTTGGGGGCGGGCAATCAGCCCCAGCATTTT. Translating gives CASSLRLGAGNQPQHF. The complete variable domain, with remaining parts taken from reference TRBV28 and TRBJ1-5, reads DVKVTQSSRYLVKRTGEKVFLECVQDMDHENMFWYRQDPGLGLRLIYFSYDVKMKEKGDIPEGYSVSREKKERFSLILESASTNQTSMYLCASSLRLGAGNQPQHFGDGTRLSIL.

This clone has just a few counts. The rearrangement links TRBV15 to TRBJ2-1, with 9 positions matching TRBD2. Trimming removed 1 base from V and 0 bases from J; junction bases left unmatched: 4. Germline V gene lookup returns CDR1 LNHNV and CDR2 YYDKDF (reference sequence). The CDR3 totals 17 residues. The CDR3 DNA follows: TGTGCCACCAGCAGAGGGACTAGCGACAACTCCTACAATGAGCAGTTCTTC. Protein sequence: CATSRGTSDNSYNEQFF.

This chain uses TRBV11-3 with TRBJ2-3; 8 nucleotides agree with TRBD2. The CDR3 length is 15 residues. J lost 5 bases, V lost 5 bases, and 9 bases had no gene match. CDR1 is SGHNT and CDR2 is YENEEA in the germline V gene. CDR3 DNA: TGTGCCAGCAGCCCTGGACTAGCCGGTGGAGATACGCAGTATTTT. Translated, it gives CASSPGLAGGDTQYF.

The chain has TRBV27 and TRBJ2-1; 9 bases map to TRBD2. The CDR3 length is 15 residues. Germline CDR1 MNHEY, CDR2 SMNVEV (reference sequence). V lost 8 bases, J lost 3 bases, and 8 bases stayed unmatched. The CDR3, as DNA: TGTGCCAGCGGATATAGCGGGAGTTTCTACAATGAGCAGTTCTTC. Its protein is CASGYSGSFYNEQFF.

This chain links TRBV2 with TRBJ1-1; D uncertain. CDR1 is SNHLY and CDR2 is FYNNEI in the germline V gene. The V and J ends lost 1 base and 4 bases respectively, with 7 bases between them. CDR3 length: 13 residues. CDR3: CASSEEQVTEAFF. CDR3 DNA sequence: TGTGCCAGCAGTGAAGAGCAGGTCACTGAAGCTTTCTTT.

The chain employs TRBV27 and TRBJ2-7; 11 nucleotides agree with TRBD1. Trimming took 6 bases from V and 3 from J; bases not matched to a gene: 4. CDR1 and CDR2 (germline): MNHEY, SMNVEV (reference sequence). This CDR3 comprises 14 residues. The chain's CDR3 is CASRGTGGVYEQYF. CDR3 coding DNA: TGTGCCAGCAGGGGGACAGGGGGGGTCTACGAGCAGTACTTC.

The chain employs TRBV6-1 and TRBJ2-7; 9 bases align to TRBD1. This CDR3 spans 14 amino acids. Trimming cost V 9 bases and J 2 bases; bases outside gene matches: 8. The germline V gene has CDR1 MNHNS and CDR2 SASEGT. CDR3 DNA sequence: TGTGCCAGTGAAGCCGGGACAGGGACCTACGAGCAGTACTTC. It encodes CASEAGTGTYEQYF.

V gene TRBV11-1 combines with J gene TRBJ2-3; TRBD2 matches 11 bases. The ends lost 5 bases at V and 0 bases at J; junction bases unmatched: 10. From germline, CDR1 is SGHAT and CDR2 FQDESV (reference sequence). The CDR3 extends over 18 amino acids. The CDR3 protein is CASSRGVGTSGSTDTQYF. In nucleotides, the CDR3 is TGTGCCAGCAGCCGAGGGGTAGGGACTAGCGGAAGCACAGATACGCAGTATTTT.

The CDR3 is CASSGLDSVKYEQYF. DNA of the CDR3: TGTGCCAGCAGCGGGCTGGACAGCGTTAAGTACGAGCAGTACTTC. The gene calls are TRBV7-2 and TRBJ2-7, with D possibly matching TRBD1 (6 bases). CDR3 length: 15 amino acids. The germline gives CDR1 SGHTA, CDR2 FQGNSA. With 5 bases removed from V and 4 bases from J, the gap between germline ends came to 18 bases. Looking up the rest from reference TRBV7-2 and TRBJ2-7 gives the full variable domain: GAGVSQSPSNKVTEKGKDVELRCDPISGHTALYWYRQSLGQGLEFLIYFQGNSAPDKSGLPSDRFSAERTGGSVSTLTIQRTQQEDSAVYLCASSGLDSVKYEQYFGPGTRLTVT.